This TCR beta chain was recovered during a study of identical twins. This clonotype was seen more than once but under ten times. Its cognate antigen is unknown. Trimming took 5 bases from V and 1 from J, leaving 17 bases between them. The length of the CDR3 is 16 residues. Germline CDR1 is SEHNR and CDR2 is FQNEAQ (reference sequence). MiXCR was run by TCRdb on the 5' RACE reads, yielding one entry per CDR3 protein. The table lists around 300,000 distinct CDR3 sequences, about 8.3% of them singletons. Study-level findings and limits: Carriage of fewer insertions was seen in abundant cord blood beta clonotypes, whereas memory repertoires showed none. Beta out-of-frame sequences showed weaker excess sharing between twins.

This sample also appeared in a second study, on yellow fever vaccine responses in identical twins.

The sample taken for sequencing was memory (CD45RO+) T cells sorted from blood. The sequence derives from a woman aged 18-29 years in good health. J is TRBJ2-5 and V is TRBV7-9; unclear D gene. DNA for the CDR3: TGTGCCAGCAGCCCCGCACGAGGAGCGATCCAAGAGACCCAGTACTTC. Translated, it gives CASSPARGAIQETQYF.